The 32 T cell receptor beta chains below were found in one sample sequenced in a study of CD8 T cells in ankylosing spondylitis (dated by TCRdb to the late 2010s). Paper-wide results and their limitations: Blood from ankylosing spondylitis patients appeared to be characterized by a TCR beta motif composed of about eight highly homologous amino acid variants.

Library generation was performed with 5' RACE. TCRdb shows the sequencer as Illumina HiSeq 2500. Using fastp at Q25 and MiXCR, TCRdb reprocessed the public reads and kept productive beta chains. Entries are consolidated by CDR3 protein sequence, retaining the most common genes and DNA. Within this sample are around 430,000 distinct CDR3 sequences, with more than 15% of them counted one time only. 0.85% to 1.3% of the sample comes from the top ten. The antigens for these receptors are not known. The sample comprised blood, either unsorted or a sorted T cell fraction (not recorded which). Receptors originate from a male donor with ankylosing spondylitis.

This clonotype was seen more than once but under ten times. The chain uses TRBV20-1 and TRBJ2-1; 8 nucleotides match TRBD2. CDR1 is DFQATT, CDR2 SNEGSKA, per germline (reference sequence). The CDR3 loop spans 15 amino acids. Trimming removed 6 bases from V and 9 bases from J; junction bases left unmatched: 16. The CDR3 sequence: CSAPGREVLGGEQFF. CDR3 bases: TGCAGTGCCCCTGGGCGGGAGGTCCTGGGGGGTGAGCAGTTCTTC.

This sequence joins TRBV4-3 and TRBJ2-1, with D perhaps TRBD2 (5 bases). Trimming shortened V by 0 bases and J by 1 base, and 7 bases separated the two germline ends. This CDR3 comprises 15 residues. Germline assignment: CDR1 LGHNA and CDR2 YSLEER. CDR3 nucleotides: TGCGCCAGCAGCCAAGATGGACTTTCCTACAATGAGCAGTTCTTC. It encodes CASSQDGLSYNEQFF.

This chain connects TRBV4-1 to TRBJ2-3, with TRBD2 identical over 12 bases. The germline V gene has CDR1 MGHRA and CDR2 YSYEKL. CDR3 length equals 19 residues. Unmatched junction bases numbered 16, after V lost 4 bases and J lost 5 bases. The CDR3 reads CASSRPRGLAGGPGDTQYF. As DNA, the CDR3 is TGCGCCAGCAGCCGACCCAGGGGGCTAGCGGGGGGGCCGGGAGATACGCAGTATTTT.

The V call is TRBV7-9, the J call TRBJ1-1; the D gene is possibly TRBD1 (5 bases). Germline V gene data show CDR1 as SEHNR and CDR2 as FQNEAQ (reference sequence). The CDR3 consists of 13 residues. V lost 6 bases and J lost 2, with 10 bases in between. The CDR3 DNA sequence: TGTGCCAGCAGACCGACAGATAACACTGAAGCTTTCTTT. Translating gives CASRPTDNTEAFF. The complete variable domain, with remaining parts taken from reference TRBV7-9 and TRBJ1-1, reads DTGVSQNPRHKITKRGQNVTFRCDPISEHNRLYWYRQTLGQGPEFLTYFQNEAQLEKSRLLSDRFSAERPKGSFSTLEIQRTEQGDSAMYLCASRPTDNTEAFFGQGTRLTVV.

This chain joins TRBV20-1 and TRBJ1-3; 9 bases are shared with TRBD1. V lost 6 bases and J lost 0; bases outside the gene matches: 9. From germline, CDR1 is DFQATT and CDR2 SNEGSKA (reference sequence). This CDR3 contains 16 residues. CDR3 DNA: TGCAGTGCCGCCACTCCGACAGGGGGCTCTGGAAACACCATATATTTT. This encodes CSAATPTGGSGNTIYF.

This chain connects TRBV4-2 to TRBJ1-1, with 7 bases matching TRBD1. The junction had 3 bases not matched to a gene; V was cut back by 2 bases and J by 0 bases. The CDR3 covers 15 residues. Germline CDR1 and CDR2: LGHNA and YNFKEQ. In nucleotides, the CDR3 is TGTGCCAGCAGCCAACCGGGACAGTTGAACACTGAAGCTTTCTTT. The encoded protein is CASSQPGQLNTEAFF.

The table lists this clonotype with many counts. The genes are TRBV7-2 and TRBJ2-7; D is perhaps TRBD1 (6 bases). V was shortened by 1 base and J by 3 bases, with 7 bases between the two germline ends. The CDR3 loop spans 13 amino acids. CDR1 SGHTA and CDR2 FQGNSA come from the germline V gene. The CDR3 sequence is CASSLGTVYEQYF. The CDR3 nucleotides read TGTGCCAGCAGCTTAGGGACAGTCTACGAGCAGTACTTC.

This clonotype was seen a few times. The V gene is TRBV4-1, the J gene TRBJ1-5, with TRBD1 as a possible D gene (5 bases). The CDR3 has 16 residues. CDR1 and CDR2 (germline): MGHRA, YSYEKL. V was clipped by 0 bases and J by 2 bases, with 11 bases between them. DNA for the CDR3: TGCGCCAGCAGCCAAGAGAGGGGAGCGGGCAATCAGCCCCAGCATTTT. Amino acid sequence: CASSQERGAGNQPQHF.

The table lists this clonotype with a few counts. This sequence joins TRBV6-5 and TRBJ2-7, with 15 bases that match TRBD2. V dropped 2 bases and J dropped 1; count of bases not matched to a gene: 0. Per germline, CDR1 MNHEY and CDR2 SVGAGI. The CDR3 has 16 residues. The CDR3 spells CASSYGLAGGSYEQYF. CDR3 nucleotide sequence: TGTGCCAGCAGTTACGGACTAGCGGGGGGGTCCTACGAGCAGTACTTC.

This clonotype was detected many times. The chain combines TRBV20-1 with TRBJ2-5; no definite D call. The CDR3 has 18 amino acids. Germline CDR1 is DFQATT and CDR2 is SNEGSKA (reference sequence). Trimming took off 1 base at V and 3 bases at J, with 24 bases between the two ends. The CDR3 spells CSARGIPYARAAEETQYF. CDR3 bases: TGCAGTGCTAGAGGAATCCCCTATGCTCGTGCAGCAGAAGAGACCCAGTACTTC.

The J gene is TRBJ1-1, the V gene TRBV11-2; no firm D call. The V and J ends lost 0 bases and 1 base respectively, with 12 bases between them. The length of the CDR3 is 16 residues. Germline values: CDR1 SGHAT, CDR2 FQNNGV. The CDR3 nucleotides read TGTGCCAGCAGCTTAGATAGTGGGAGTCGGAACACTGAAGCTTTCTTT. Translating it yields CASSLDSGSRNTEAFF. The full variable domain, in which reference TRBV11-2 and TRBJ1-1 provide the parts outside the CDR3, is EAGVAQSPRYKIIEKRQSVAFWCNPISGHATLYWYQQILGQGPKLLIQFQNNGVVDDSQLPKDRFSAERLKGVDSTLKIQPAKLEDSAVYLCASSLDSGSRNTEAFFGQGTRLTVV.

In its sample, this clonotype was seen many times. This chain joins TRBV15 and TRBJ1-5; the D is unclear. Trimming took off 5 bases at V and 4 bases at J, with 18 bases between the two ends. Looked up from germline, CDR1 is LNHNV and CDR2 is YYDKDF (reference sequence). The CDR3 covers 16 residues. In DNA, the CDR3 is TGTGCCACCAGCGGGAACGTGAACCTGAGAAATCAGCCCCAGCATTTT. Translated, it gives CATSGNVNLRNQPQHF.

CDR3 loop: CASSFGDTFNYGYTF. For the CDR3, the DNA is TGCGCCAGCAGCTTCGGGGACACCTTTAACTATGGCTACACCTTC. This chain links TRBV5-1 with TRBJ1-2; D is perhaps TRBD1 (6 bases). Germline V gene data show CDR1 as SGHRS and CDR2 as YFSETQ. The V end lost 2 bases, the J end lost 1 base, and 12 bases lay between the germline ends. The CDR3 extends over 15 amino acids.

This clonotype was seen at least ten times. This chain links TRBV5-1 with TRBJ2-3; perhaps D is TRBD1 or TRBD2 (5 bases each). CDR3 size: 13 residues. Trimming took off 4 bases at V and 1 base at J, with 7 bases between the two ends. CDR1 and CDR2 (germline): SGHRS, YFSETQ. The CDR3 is CASSRDRTDTQYF. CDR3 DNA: TGCGCCAGCAGCCGGGACCGCACAGATACGCAGTATTTT.

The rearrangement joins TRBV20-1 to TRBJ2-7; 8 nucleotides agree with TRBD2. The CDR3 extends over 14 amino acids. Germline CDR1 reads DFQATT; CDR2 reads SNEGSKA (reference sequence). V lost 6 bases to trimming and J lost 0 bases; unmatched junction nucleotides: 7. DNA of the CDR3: TGCAGTGCGCCGCTCACTAGCGGCTCCTACGAGCAGTACTTC. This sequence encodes CSAPLTSGSYEQYF.

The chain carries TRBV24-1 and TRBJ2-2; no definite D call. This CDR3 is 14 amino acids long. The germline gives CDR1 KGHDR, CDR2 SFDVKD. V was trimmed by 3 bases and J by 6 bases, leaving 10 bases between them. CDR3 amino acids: CATSDASPPGELFF. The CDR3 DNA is TGTGCCACCAGTGATGCCAGTCCTCCCGGGGAGCTGTTTTTT.

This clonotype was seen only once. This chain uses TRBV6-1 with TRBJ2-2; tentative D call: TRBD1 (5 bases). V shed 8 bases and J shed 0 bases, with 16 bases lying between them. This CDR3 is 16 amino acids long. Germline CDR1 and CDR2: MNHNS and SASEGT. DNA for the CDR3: TGTGCCAGCGCTATTCAGGGTCCCTCGAACACCGGGGAGCTGTTTTTT. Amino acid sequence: CASAIQGPSNTGELFF.

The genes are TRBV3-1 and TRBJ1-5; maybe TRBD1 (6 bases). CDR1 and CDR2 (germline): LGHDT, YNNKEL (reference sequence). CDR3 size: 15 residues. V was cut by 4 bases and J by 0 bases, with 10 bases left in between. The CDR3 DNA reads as TGTGCCAGCAGCCCAGGGGTAGATAGCAATCAGCCCCAGCATTTT. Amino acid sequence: CASSPGVDSNQPQHF.

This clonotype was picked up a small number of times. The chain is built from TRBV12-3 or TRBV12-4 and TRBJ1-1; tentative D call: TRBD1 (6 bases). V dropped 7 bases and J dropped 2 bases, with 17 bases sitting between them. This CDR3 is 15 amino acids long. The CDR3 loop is CASTSGGGYNTEAFF. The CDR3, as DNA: TGTGCCAGCACCTCGGGGGGGGGCTACAACACTGAAGCTTTCTTT.

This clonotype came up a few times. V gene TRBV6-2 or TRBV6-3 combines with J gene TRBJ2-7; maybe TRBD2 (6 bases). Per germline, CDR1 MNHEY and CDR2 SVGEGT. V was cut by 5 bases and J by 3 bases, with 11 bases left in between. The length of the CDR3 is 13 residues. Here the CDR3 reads CASSKGLDYEQYF. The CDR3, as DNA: TGTGCCAGCAGTAAGGGACTGGACTACGAGCAGTACTTC.

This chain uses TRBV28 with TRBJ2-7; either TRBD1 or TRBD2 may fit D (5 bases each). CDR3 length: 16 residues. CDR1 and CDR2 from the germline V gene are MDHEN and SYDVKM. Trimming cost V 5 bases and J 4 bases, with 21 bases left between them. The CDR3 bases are TGTGCCAGCAGTCCGCCTGGTGGGGGAAGAAAGTACGAGCAGTACTTC. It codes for CASSPPGGGRKYEQYF.

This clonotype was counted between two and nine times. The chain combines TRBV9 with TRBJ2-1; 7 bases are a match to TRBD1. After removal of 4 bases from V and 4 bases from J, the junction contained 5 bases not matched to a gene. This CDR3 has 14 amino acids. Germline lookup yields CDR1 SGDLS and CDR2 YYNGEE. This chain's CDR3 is CASSRLGQYNEQFF. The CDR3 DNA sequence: TGTGCCAGCAGCCGCCTGGGACAGTACAATGAGCAGTTCTTC. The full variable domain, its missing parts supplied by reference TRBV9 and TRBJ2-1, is DSGVTQTPKHLITATGQRVTLRCSPRSGDLSVYWYQQSLDQGLQFLIQYYNGEERAKGNILERFSAQQFPDLHSELNLSSLELGDSALYFCASSRLGQYNEQFFGPGTRLTVL.

The CDR3 loop reads CASSQDVRGWDYGYTF. The CDR3 bases are TGCGCCAGCAGCCAAGATGTCAGGGGTTGGGACTATGGCTACACCTTC. This chain joins TRBV4-1 and TRBJ1-2; D might be TRBD1 (6 bases). V was trimmed by 0 bases and J by 3 bases, leaving 14 bases between them. The V gene's germline CDR1 is MGHRA and CDR2 YSYEKL. This CDR3 comprises 16 residues.

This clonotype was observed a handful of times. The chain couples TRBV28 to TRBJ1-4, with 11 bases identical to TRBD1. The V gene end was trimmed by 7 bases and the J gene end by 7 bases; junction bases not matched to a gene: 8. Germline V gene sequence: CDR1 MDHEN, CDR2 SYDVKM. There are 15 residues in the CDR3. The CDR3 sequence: CASTSIGQGAEKLFF. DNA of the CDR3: TGTGCCAGCACCTCGATTGGACAGGGGGCTGAAAAACTGTTTTTT.

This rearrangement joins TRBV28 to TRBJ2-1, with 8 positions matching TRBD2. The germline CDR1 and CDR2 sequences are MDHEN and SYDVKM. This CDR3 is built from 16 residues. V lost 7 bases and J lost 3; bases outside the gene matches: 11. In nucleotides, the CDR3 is TGTGCCAGCACCAGGGGCAGCGGGAGAGACTACAATGAGCAGTTCTTC. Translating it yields CASTRGSGRDYNEQFF.

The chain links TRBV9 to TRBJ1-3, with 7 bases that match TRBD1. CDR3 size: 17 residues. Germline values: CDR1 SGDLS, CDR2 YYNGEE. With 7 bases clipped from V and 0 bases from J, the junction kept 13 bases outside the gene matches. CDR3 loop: CASAREGQRSSGNTIYF. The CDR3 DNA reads TGTGCCAGCGCCCGCGAGGGACAGAGGAGCTCTGGAAACACCATATATTTT.

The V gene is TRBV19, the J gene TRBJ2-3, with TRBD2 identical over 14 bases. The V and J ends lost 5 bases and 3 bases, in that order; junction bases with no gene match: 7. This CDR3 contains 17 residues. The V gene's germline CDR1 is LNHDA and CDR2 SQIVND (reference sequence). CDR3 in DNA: TGTGCCAGTAGTTTTCGGACTAGCGGGAGGATTACAGATACGCAGTATTTT. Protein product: CASSFRTSGRITDTQYF. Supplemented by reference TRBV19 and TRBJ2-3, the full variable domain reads DGGITQSPKYLFRKEGQNVTLSCEQNLNHDAMYWYRQDPGQGLRLIYYSQIVNDFQKGDIAEGYSVSREKKESFPLTVTSAQKNPTAFYLCASSFRTSGRITDTQYFGPGTRLTVL.

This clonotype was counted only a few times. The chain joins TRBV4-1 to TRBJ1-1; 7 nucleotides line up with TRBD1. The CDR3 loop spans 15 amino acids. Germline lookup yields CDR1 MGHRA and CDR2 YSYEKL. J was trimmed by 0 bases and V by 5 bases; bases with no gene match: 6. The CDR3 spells CASSYEGTVNTEAFF. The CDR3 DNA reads TGCGCCAGCAGCTACGAAGGGACAGTGAACACTGAAGCTTTCTTT.

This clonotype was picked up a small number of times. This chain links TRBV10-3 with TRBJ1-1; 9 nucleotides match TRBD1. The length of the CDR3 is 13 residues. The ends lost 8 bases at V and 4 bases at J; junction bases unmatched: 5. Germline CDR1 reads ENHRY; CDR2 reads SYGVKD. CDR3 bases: TGTGCCATCCGGACAGGGGAGGGCACTGAAGCTTTCTTT. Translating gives CAIRTGEGTEAFF.

The CDR3 DNA follows: TGTGCCAGCAGGTCACCCGGACTAGTTAAGAATGAGCAGTTCTTC. Amino acids: CASRSPGLVKNEQFF. The genes are TRBV9 and TRBJ2-1; 7 bases fit TRBD2. V lost 5 bases, J lost 7 bases, and 12 bases stayed unmatched. The CDR3 runs 15 residues. Germline V gene sequence: CDR1 SGDLS, CDR2 YYNGEE.

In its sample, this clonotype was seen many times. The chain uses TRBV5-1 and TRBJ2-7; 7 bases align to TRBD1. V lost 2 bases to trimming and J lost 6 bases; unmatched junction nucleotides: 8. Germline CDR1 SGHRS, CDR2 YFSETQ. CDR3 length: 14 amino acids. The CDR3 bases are TGCGCCAGCAGCTTAAGGACAGGAGAAAGCGAGCAGTACTTC. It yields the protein CASSLRTGESEQYF. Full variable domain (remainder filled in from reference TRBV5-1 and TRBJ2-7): KAGVTQTPRYLIKTRGQQVTLSCSPISGHRSVSWYQQTPGQGLQFLFEYFSETQRNKGNFPGRFSGRQFSNSRSEMNVSTLELGDSALYLCASSLRTGESEQYFGPGTRLTVT.

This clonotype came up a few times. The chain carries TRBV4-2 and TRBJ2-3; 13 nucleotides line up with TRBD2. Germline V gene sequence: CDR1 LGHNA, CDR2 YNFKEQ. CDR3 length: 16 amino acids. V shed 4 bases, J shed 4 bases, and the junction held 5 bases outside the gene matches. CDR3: CASSRGTSGMSDTQYF. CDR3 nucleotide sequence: TGTGCCAGCAGCCGCGGGACTAGCGGGATGTCAGATACGCAGTATTTT.